This T cell receptor (beta chain) stems from a study of cytomegalovirus exposure and HLA in healthy donors. As concerns this clone: Antigen: not known.

Study conclusions and caveats: The study listed about 150 cytomegalovirus-associated TCR beta chains. TRBV6-2, TRBV6-3 and other indistinguishable V segments were excluded. Association of roughly 18,000 TCR beta sequences with HLA alleles was found at 0.05 false discovery rate in a later analysis.

Primers: 60 Vbeta forward and 13 Jbeta reverse. The method was immunoSEQ multiplex PCR; TCRdb's version includes in-frame clones alone and lacks a portion of them. Among roughly 150,000 clones listed, more than 60% were seen once. The CDR3 totals 13 residues. V was trimmed by 6 bases and J by 4 bases, leaving 12 bases between them. Germline V lookup: CDR1 WSHSY, CDR2 SAAADI. The specimen was PBMCs. This chain links TRBV10-2 with TRBJ1-2, with D possibly being TRBD1 (5 bases). The TCR sequence derives from a man aged 30 to 45 in good health and CMV-seropositive. The CDR3 spells CASSRGEGYGYTF. The CDR3, as DNA: TGCGCCAGCAGCCGAGGGGAGGGCTATGGCTACACCTTC.